A single T cell receptor beta chain is shown here with its context. This record comes from a study of identical twins. With 3 bases removed from V and 5 bases from J, the gap between germline ends came to 18 bases. From germline, CDR1 is LGHDT and CDR2 YNNKEL (reference sequence). The CDR3 contains 16 residues. TCRdb fed the 5' RACE reads into MiXCR, producing one record per CDR3 protein. The sample has roughly 540,000 distinct CDR3 sequences, roughly a fifth seen once; the top ten hold 0.91%. The same sample was also used in a study of T cells expressing NK-cell markers. That report adds: Each TCR beta repertoire originated in sorted T cells that were CD3+CD56+NKG2C+, CD3+CD56+NKG2C- or CD3+CD56-NKG2C+. The sequencing cohort of eight donors included seven HCMV-seropositive individuals and one seronegative individual. Six or seven donors carried dominant NKG2C+ clonotypes that made up about 1.0-7.5% of their CD8+ T cells.

The source material was CD4+ T cells sorted from blood. The TCR originated in a woman aged 18-29 years in good health. The J gene is TRBJ2-3, the V gene TRBV3-1, with D possibly called TRBD1 or TRBD2 (6 bases each). In nucleotides, the CDR3 is TGTGCCAGCAGCCAGCTTCTAGGGGGGCTTGGAGATACGCAGTATTTT. It translates to CASSQLLGGLGDTQYF.